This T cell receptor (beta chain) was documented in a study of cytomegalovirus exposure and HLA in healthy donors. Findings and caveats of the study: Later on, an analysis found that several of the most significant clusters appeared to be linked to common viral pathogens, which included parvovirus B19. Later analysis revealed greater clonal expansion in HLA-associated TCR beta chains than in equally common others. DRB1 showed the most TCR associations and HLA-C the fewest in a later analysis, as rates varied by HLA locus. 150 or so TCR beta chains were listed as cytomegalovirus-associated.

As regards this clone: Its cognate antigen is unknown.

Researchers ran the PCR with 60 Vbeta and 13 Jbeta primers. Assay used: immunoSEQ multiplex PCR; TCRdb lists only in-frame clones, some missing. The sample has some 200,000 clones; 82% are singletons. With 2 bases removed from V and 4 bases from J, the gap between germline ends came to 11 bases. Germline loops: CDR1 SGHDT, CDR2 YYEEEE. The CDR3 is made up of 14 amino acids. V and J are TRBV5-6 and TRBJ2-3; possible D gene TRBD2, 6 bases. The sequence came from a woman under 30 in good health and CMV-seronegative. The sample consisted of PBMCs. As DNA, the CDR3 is TGTGCCAGCAGCTTCGGAGGGTTGGCAGATACGCAGTATTTT. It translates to CASSFGGLADTQYF.